These 16 T cell receptor beta chains came from one sample sequenced in a study of OX40 agonist ivuxolimab in advanced cancers. Some clones are missing from TCRdb's copy, which holds only in-frame ones; the method was immunoSEQ multiplex PCR. Of some 80,000 clones listed, about 88% are singletons. The material was CD4+ or CD8+ T cells sorted from blood, obtained in a trial of the OX40 agonist ivuxolimab. The receptors shown here come from an adult with an advanced solid tumor such as melanoma, head and neck, liver or kidney cancer.

This chain uses TRBV6-1 with TRBJ2-7; 8 nucleotides agree with TRBD1. V lost 2 bases and J lost 6; bases outside the gene matches: 9. This CDR3 spans 15 amino acids. CDR1 is MNHNS and CDR2 is SASEGT in the germline V gene. As DNA, the CDR3 is TGTGCCAGCAGTGAACAATACTATGGGACAGGCGAGCAGTACTTC. Translation gives CASSEQYYGTGEQYF.

The J gene is TRBJ1-3, the V gene TRBV10-3; D is perhaps TRBD1 (5 bases). This CDR3 is 13 amino acids long. V was clipped by 9 bases and J by 0 bases, with 9 bases between them. The V gene's germline CDR1 is ENHRY and CDR2 SYGVKD. The CDR3 spells CAIGTSSGNTIYF. The CDR3 bases are TGTGCCATTGGGACCTCCTCTGGAAACACCATATATTTT.

In its sample, this clone was seen once. This chain joins TRBV7-2 and TRBJ2-5, with D perhaps assigned TRBD1 or TRBD2 (5 bases each). V dropped 0 bases and J dropped 5 bases, with 13 bases sitting between them. Germline CDR1 and CDR2: SGHTA and FQGNSA. This CDR3 spans 15 amino acids. CDR3 DNA: TGTGCCAGCAGCTTAGCGGGGACCTCCGGGGAGACCCAGTACTTC. Translated, it gives CASSLAGTSGETQYF.

The chain couples TRBV7-2 to TRBJ2-2, with D perhaps matching TRBD1 or TRBD2 (6 bases each). V was pared by 1 base and J by 0 bases, with 9 bases between. The CDR3 totals 16 residues. CDR1 is SGHTA, CDR2 FQGNSA, per germline. In DNA form, the CDR3 reads TGTGCCAGCAGCTTAGGCGGGACATCGAACACCGGGGAGCTGTTTTTT. This encodes CASSLGGTSNTGELFF.

The rearrangement uses TRBV27 and TRBJ1-2, with TRBD1 identical over 7 bases. The CDR3 sequence is 13 residues long. V shed 6 bases, J shed 4 bases, and the junction held 5 bases outside the gene matches. Germline assignment: CDR1 MNHEY and CDR2 SMNVEV (reference sequence). This CDR3 is CASRMGQFYGYTF. The CDR3, as DNA: TGTGCCAGCAGGATGGGACAGTTCTATGGCTACACCTTC.

The chain couples TRBV5-8 to TRBJ2-2; D possibly corresponds to TRBD1 (6 bases). The V gene's germline CDR1 is SGHTS and CDR2 YDEGEE. The CDR3 loop spans 18 amino acids. V was clipped by 4 bases and J by 2 bases, with 21 bases between them. CDR3 sequence (DNA): TGTGCCAGCAGCGGGGACATCACTGCGGCCCCCAACACCGGGGAGCTGTTTTTT. This translates into CASSGDITAAPNTGELFF. The full variable domain, with the rest looked up from reference TRBV5-8 and TRBJ2-2, is EAGVTQSPTHLIKTRGQQATLRCSPISGHTSVYWYQQALGLGLQFLLWYDEGEERNRGNFPPRFSGRQFPNYSSELNVNALELEDSALYLCASSGDITAAPNTGELFFGEGSRLTVL.

The genes are TRBV7-2 and TRBJ1-3; D gene ambiguous. CDR1 is SGHTA, CDR2 FQGNSA, per germline. This CDR3 contains 14 residues. V lost 4 bases and J 0 bases, leaving 7 bases between the germline ends. The CDR3 here is CASSSSNSGNTIYF. CDR3 coding DNA: TGTGCCAGCAGCTCTTCCAACTCTGGAAACACCATATATTTT.

This chain connects TRBV2 to TRBJ2-7, with no clear D. The CDR3 is made up of 15 amino acids. Germline CDR1 reads SNHLY; CDR2 reads FYNNEI. Trimming left V 0 bases short and J 3 bases short, with 12 bases between. The CDR3 nucleotides read TGTGCCAGCAGTGAAGCGTGGGGTTTCGGCTACGAGCAGTACTTC. Its protein is CASSEAWGFGYEQYF. Supplemented by reference TRBV2 and TRBJ2-7, the full variable domain reads EPEVTQTPSHQVTQMGQEVILRCVPISNHLYFYWYRQILGQKVEFLVSFYNNEISEKSEIFDDQFSVERPDGSNFTLKIRSTKLEDSAMYFCASSEAWGFGYEQYFGPGTRLTVT.

The rearrangement uses TRBV7-8 and TRBJ2-3, with D tentatively TRBD1 (5 bases). This CDR3 region has 14 residues. Trimming removed 1 base from V and 3 bases from J, with 8 bases in between. Germline loops: CDR1 SGHVS, CDR2 FQNEAQ. The CDR3 DNA is TGTGCCAGCAGCTTAGGGACACGAACAGATACGCAGTATTTT. Translation: CASSLGTRTDTQYF.

CDR3 coding DNA: TGTGCCAGCAAGGTATCGGCCTTGCGGGACACTGAAGCTTTCTTT. It encodes CASKVSALRDTEAFF. The rearrangement joins TRBV27 to TRBJ1-1; no clear D. The CDR3 has 15 residues. With 7 bases removed from V and 3 bases from J, the gap between germline ends came to 18 bases. The germline CDR1 and CDR2 sequences are MNHEY and SMNVEV (reference sequence).

The chain couples TRBV7-8 to TRBJ2-7, with 10 bases lining up with TRBD1. This CDR3 region has 15 residues. Per the germline V gene, CDR1 is SGHVS and CDR2 is FQNEAQ. The J segment lost 2 bases and the V segment lost 4 bases, leaving 5 bases of the junction unmatched. CDR3 amino acids: CASSWTGGPPYEQYF. For the CDR3, the DNA is TGTGCCAGCAGCTGGACAGGGGGTCCCCCCTACGAGCAGTACTTC.

This clone was seen just once. This rearrangement joins TRBV19 to TRBJ2-7; 9 bases align to TRBD1. In germline, CDR1 is LNHDA, CDR2 SQIVND (reference sequence). This CDR3 is built from 14 residues. V trimming: 7 bases; J trimming: 3 bases; junction bases outside the gene matches: 7. DNA of the CDR3: TGTGCCAGTAACGAGGGACAGGGCTTCTACGAGCAGTACTTC. This codes for CASNEGQGFYEQYF.

This clone was seen many times. The chain combines TRBV14 with TRBJ1-1, with D possibly matching TRBD1 (5 bases). Germline V gene lookup returns CDR1 SGHDN and CDR2 FVKESK. Trimming took 5 bases from V and 1 from J, leaving 8 bases between them. The CDR3 contains 13 residues. CDR3 sequence reads: CASSIGGNTEAFF. The CDR3 DNA reads as TGTGCCAGCAGCATTGGGGGGAACACTGAAGCTTTCTTT.

V is TRBV7-2 and J is TRBJ2-3, with TRBD2 matching over 7 bases. This CDR3 is 13 amino acids long. Trimming at V came to 10 bases and at J to 6 bases, leaving 10 bases not matched to a gene. Germline V lookup: CDR1 SGHTA, CDR2 FQGNSA. CDR3 DNA sequence: TGTGCCACCGGGGGAGGGCCAAGGGATACGCAGTATTTT. Translation gives CATGGGPRDTQYF.

Relative to its sample, this clone is medium-sized. Other DNA sequences within the sample encode an identical CDR3. The rearrangement uses TRBV6-5 and TRBJ1-5; a possible D gene is TRBD1 (6 bases). Trimming removed 6 bases at V and 3 bases at J, with 9 bases between. CDR1 is MNHEY and CDR2 is SVGAGI in the germline V gene. This CDR3 is built from 13 residues. The CDR3 loop reads CASSPGHNQPQHF. CDR3 nucleotide sequence: TGTGCCAGCAGCCCGGGACACAATCAGCCCCAGCATTTT.

Points on this clone: This CDR3 is also generated by other DNA sequences in the sample. The gene calls are TRBV14 and TRBJ1-2, with D uncertain. Trimming pared 6 bases from V and 2 bases from J, leaving 10 bases between. The CDR3 length is 13 residues. CDR1 and CDR2 from the germline V gene are SGHDN and FVKESK. The CDR3 coding sequence is TGTGCCAGCAGTCCAAGCCTCAACTATGGCTACACCTTC. Translated, it gives CASSPSLNYGYTF.